Following are 11 T cell receptor beta chains from one sample sequenced in a study of shared clonotypes between healthy human individuals. TCRdb's table, derived via immunoSEQ multiplex PCR, lists solely in-frame clones and lacks some. The sample includes under 1,100,000 clones, more than 75% seen only once; the top ten take 0.61%. Material: memory CD4+ T cells from PBMCs. Subset of the sample: CD45RA-negative fraction. The source is a man between 18 and 29 years old in good health. Some clones in this sample may be carry-over from other donors' samples.

Written as DNA, the CDR3 is TGTGCCTGGAGTCCCTCCCTGGGTCGTACTAATGAAAAACTGTTTTTT. It yields the protein CAWSPSLGRTNEKLFF. The chain carries TRBV30 and TRBJ1-4; no definite D call. Per germline, CDR1 GTSNPN and CDR2 SVGIG (reference sequence). V lost 2 bases and J 2 bases, leaving 15 bases between the germline ends. The CDR3 runs 16 residues.

The CDR3: CASSWGTWDEQYF. CDR3 bases: TGTGCCAGCAGCTGGGGGACTTGGGACGAGCAGTACTTC. The chain combines TRBV7-2 with TRBJ2-7; weak D call: TRBD2 (6 bases). CDR1 is SGHTA and CDR2 is FQGNSA in the germline V gene. Trimming removed 4 bases from V and 5 bases from J, with 12 bases in between. The CDR3 length is 13 residues.

This clone was seen a single time. CDR3 DNA: TGTGCCAGCGTTCAGGGGCAAGGGCAGCCCCAGCATTTT. This translates into CASVQGQGQPQHF. The V and J genes are TRBV18 and TRBJ1-5, with D possibly being TRBD1 (6 bases). Germline V gives CDR1 KGHSH, CDR2 LQKENI. V lost 8 bases, J lost 7 bases, and 15 bases lay in between. CDR3 length: 13 residues.

Only a few counts were recorded for this clone. V and J are TRBV18 and TRBJ2-7, with D possibly TRBD2 on 5 matching bases. V lost 3 bases, J lost 6 bases, and 15 bases lay in between. Germline CDR1 is KGHSH and CDR2 is LQKENI. The length of the CDR3 is 14 residues. This chain's CDR3 is CASSPGLAGLEQYF. The CDR3 nucleotides read TGTGCCAGCTCACCCGGCCTAGCTGGCCTCGAGCAGTACTTC.

The genes are TRBV9 and TRBJ2-3, with 8 bases aligning to TRBD1. The CDR3 extends over 16 amino acids. V shed 4 bases, J shed 0 bases, and the junction held 7 bases outside the gene matches. Germline CDR1 SGDLS, CDR2 YYNGEE. CDR3 coding DNA: TGTGCCAGCAGCTTCTCAGGGGGCGCGAGCACAGATACGCAGTATTTT. This sequence encodes CASSFSGGASTDTQYF.

This clone was found a few times. The chain combines TRBV28 with TRBJ1-2, with 8 bases aligning to TRBD1. The CDR3 runs 17 residues. Germline trimming cut 4 bases from V and 7 bases from J; bases unmatched to any gene: 17. Germline V CDR1 and CDR2: MDHEN, SYDVKM. CDR3: CASSSYRPGTGSAGYTF. In DNA, the CDR3 is TGTGCCAGCAGTTCCTACCGTCCCGGGACAGGTTCGGCTGGCTACACCTTC.

The chain combines TRBV4-2 with TRBJ2-7; D remains unclear. V was trimmed by 3 bases and J by 1 base, leaving 7 bases between them. Germline CDR1 LGHNA, CDR2 YNFKEQ. The CDR3 totals 13 residues. CDR3 loop: CASSHPESYEQYF. The CDR3, as DNA: TGTGCCAGCAGCCATCCAGAGTCCTACGAGCAGTACTTC.

The chain joins TRBV5-1 to TRBJ2-5, with D hard to call. CDR1 and CDR2 (germline): SGHRS, YFSETQ. Trimming took off 0 bases at V and 1 base at J, with 10 bases between the two ends. This CDR3 has 15 residues. The CDR3 DNA reads as TGCGCCAGCAGCTTGGGTGGGAATATCCAAGAGACCCAGTACTTC. Translated: CASSLGGNIQETQYF. The entire variable domain, with the rest obtained from reference TRBV5-1 and TRBJ2-5, is as follows: KAGVTQTPRYLIKTRGQQVTLSCSPISGHRSVSWYQQTPGQGLQFLFEYFSETQRNKGNFPGRFSGRQFSNSRSEMNVSTLELGDSALYLCASSLGGNIQETQYFGPGTRLLVL.

The chain joins TRBV4-3 to TRBJ1-1; D possibly corresponds to TRBD1 (5 bases). V gave up 2 bases and J gave up 1 base, with 17 bases separating them. Germline CDR1 and CDR2: LGHNA and YSLEER. This CDR3 contains 17 residues. The CDR3 sequence: CASSQTITGQGNTEAFF. CDR3 coding DNA: TGCGCCAGCAGCCAAACCATAACGGGGCAGGGGAACACTGAAGCTTTCTTT.

The gene calls are TRBV27 and TRBJ2-1, with 8 bases lining up with TRBD1. With 6 bases clipped from V and 6 bases from J, the junction kept 13 bases outside the gene matches. CDR3 length equals 16 residues. Germline CDR1 reads MNHEY; CDR2 reads SMNVEV (reference sequence). CDR3 sequence (DNA): TGTGCCAGCAGCCCATACGGACAGGGTGTGGCCAATGAGCAGTTCTTC. Its translation: CASSPYGQGVANEQFF.

A note on this clone: A junction end diverges from the germline sequence, so it may reflect a read error. The same CDR3 also results from other DNA sequences found in this sample. The chain is built from TRBV7-2 and TRBJ2-2; TRBD2 matches 10 bases. CDR1 is SGHTA, CDR2 FQGNSA, per germline. The CDR3 has 14 residues. The CDR3 loop reads CASSLAGDTGELFF. CDR3 bases: TGTGCCAGCAGCCTAGCGGGAGACACCGGGGAGCTGTTTTTT.